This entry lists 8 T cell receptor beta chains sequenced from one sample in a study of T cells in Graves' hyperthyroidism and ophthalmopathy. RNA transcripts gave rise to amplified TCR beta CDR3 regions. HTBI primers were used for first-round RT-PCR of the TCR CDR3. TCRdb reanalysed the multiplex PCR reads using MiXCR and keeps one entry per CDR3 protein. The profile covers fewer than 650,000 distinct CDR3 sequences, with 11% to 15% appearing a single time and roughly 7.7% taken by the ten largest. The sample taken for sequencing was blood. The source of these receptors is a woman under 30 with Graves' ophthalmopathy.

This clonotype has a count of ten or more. The CDR3 bases are TGCAGTGCTAGTCGCCCGGGGGTGTCGACAGATACGCAGTATTTT. Encoded protein: CSASRPGVSTDTQYF. The V gene is TRBV20-1, the J gene TRBJ2-3; a weak D match, TRBD2 (6 bases). CDR1 is DFQATT, CDR2 SNEGSKA, per germline (reference sequence). Trimming pared 3 bases from V and 3 bases from J, leaving 16 bases between. This CDR3 has 15 amino acids.

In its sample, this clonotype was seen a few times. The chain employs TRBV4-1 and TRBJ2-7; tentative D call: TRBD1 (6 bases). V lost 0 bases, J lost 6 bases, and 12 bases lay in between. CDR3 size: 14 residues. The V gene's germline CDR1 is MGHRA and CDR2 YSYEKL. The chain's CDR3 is CASSQDSGVLEQYF. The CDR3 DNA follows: TGCGCCAGCAGCCAAGATTCAGGGGTCCTCGAGCAGTACTTC.

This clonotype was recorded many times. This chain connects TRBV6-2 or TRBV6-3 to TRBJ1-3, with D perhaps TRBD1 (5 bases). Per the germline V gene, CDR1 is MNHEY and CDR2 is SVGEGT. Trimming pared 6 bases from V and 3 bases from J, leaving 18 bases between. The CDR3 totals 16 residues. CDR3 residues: CASRPTTSGSGNTIYF. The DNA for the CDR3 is TGTGCCAGCAGGCCGACCACCTCAGGGAGTGGAAACACCATATATTTT.

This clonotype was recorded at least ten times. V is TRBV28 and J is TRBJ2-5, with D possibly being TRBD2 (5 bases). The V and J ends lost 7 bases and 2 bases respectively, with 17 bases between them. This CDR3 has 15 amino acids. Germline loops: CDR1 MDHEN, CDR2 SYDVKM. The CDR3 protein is CASTPSRGSQETQYF. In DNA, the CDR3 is TGTGCCAGCACCCCTAGCCGGGGATCTCAAGAGACCCAGTACTTC.

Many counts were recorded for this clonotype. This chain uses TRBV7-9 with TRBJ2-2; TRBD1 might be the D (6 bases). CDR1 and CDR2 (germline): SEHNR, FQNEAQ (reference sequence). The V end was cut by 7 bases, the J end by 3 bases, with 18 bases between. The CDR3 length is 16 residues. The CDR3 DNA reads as TGTGCCAGCATTCCAGGGGCCGGTCTGGACACCGGGGAGCTGTTTTTT. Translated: CASIPGAGLDTGELFF.

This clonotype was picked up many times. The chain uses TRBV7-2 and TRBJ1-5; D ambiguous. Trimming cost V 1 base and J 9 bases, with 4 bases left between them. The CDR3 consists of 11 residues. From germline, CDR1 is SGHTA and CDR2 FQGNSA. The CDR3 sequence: CASSLGGPQHF. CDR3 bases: TGTGCCAGCAGCTTAGGGGGGCCCCAGCATTTT.

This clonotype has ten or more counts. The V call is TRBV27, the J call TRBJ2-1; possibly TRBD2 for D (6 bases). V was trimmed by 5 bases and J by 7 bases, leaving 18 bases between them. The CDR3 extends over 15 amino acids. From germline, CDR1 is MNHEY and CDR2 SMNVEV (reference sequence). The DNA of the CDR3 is TGTGCCAGCAGTCTCCGTTCGGCCGGGAGTAATGAGCAGTTCTTC. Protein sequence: CASSLRSAGSNEQFF.

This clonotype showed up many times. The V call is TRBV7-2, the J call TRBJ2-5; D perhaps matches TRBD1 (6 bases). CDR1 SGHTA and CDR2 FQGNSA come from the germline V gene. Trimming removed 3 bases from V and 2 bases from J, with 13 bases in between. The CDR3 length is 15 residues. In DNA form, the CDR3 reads TGTGCCAGCAGCTTCGGTACAGGGAAACAAGAGACCCAGTACTTC. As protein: CASSFGTGKQETQYF.